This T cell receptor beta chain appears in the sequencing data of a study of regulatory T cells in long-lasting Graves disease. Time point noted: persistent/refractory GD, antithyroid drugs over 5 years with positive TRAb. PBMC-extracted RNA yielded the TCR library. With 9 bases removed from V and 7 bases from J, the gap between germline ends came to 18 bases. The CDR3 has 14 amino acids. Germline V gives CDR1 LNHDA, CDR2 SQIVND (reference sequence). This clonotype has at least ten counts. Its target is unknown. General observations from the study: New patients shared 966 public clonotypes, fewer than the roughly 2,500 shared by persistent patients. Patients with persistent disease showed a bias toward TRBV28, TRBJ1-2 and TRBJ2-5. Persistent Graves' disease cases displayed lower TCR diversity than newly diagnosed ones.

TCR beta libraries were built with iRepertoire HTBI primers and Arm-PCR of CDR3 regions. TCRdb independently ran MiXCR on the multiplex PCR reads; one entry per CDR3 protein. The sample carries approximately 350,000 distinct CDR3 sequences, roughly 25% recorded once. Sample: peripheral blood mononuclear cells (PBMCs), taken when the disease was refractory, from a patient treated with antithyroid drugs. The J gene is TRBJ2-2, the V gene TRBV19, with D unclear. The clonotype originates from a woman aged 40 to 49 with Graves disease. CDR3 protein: CASKPGPSGGELFF. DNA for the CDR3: TGTGCCAGCAAGCCGGGTCCTTCGGGCGGGGAGCTGTTTTTT.